These 18 T cell receptor beta chains originate from one sample sequenced in a study of shared clonotypes between healthy human individuals. Only in-frame clones appear in the TCRdb table, and some are missing; sequencing was by immunoSEQ multiplex PCR. Among 2 million to 3 million clones listed, around 94% were seen once. The sample taken for sequencing was naive CD4+ T cells sorted from blood. Subset defined: CD45RA+ positively selected. All receptors derive from a man aged 18 to 35 in good health.

The CDR3: CASTPPVSSYEQYF. The CDR3 DNA is TGTGCCAGCACTCCCCCAGTGAGCTCCTACGAGCAGTACTTC. The J gene is TRBJ2-7, the V gene TRBV2; D gene unclear. This CDR3 has 14 residues. Trimming removed 7 bases at V and 0 bases at J, with 13 bases between. Germline lookup yields CDR1 SNHLY and CDR2 FYNNEI.

The V and J genes are TRBV7-9 and TRBJ2-5, with no clear D. This CDR3 is built from 15 residues. Germline V lookup: CDR1 SEHNR, CDR2 FQNEAQ (reference sequence). The V gene lost 3 bases and the J gene lost 2 bases, with 13 bases spanning the gap. CDR3 DNA: TGTGCCAGCAGCTTCCTTGGACCCCCTCAAGAGACCCAGTACTTC. Translation gives CASSFLGPPQETQYF. The complete variable domain, with remaining parts taken from reference TRBV7-9 and TRBJ2-5, reads DTGVSQNPRHKITKRGQNVTFRCDPISEHNRLYWYRQTLGQGPEFLTYFQNEAQLEKSRLLSDRFSAERPKGSFSTLEIQRTEQGDSAMYLCASSFLGPPQETQYFGPGTRLLVL.

As regards this clone: Other nucleotide sequences from this sample produce the same CDR3. This chain joins TRBV5-4 and TRBJ2-7; 10 bases are a match to TRBD1. V dropped 4 bases and J dropped 2; count of bases not matched to a gene: 6. The length of the CDR3 is 15 residues. Germline CDR1 reads SGHNT; CDR2 reads YYREEE (reference sequence). CDR3 in amino acids: CASSPPGQGPYEQYF. CDR3 nucleotides: TGTGCCAGCAGCCCTCCGGGACAGGGGCCCTACGAGCAGTACTTC.

The CDR3 region is CASRNPVGNNSPLHF. The DNA of the CDR3 is TGTGCCAGCAGAAATCCGGTTGGGAATAATTCACCCCTCCACTTT. The chain joins TRBV28 to TRBJ1-6; D remains unclear. V was clipped by 6 bases and J by 5 bases, with 14 bases between them. In germline, CDR1 is MDHEN, CDR2 SYDVKM. The CDR3 length is 15 residues. The variable domain in full, completed from reference TRBV28 and TRBJ1-6, reads DVKVTQSSRYLVKRTGEKVFLECVQDMDHENMFWYRQDPGLGLRLIYFSYDVKMKEKGDIPEGYSVSREKKERFSLILESASTNQTSMYLCASRNPVGNNSPLHFGNGTRLTVT.

The genes are TRBV6-5 and TRBJ2-7, with D possibly matching TRBD1 (6 bases). This CDR3 is built from 14 residues. V gave up 2 bases and J gave up 5 bases, with 13 bases separating them. Germline V gene lookup returns CDR1 MNHEY and CDR2 SVGAGI. CDR3 nucleotide sequence: TGTGCCAGCAGTTACGGGGTGACAGGAGACGAGCAGTACTTC. Its translation is CASSYGVTGDEQYF.

This clone was detected once. J is TRBJ1-2 and V is TRBV6-4; tentatively, D is TRBD1 (6 bases). The CDR3 sequence is 13 residues long. Per the germline V gene, CDR1 is MRHNA and CDR2 is SNTAGT. Deletions cut 5 bases from V and 8 bases from J, with 15 bases between. Here the CDR3 DNA reads TGTGCCAGCAGTCCCGGAACAGGGAGAGGCTACACCTTC. Residues: CASSPGTGRGYTF.

As regards this clone: The same CDR3 arises from other DNA sequences in this sample as well. The chain has TRBV9 and TRBJ2-2; 14 nucleotides align to TRBD2. J gave up 6 bases and V 3 bases, and 4 bases lay outside the gene matches. The CDR3 loop spans 16 amino acids. Germline-derived CDR1 and CDR2 are SGDLS and YYNGEE. CDR3 DNA sequence: TGTGCCAGCAGCGCCCGACTAGCGGGGGGGGCCGGGGAGCTGTTTTTT. Protein product: CASSARLAGGAGELFF.

The chain has TRBV11-2 and TRBJ1-1, with D tentatively TRBD1 (5 bases). This CDR3 has 15 residues. Germline values: CDR1 SGHAT, CDR2 FQNNGV. V was trimmed by 1 base and J by 0 bases, leaving 9 bases between them. The CDR3 bases are TGTGCCAGCAGCTTAGGCCGGACAATGAACACTGAAGCTTTCTTT. It translates to CASSLGRTMNTEAFF.

The chain joins TRBV7-9 to TRBJ1-4, with unresolved D. The length of the CDR3 is 15 residues. Trimming took off 0 bases at V and 4 bases at J, with 9 bases between the two ends. CDR1 SEHNR and CDR2 FQNEAQ come from the germline V gene (reference sequence). CDR3 amino acids: CASSLAVAVNEKLFF. The DNA of the CDR3 is TGTGCCAGCAGCTTAGCGGTGGCAGTTAATGAAAAACTGTTTTTT.

The chain has TRBV7-6 and TRBJ1-1; D uncertain. V was clipped by 4 bases and J by 1 base, with 10 bases between them. Germline loops: CDR1 SGHVS, CDR2 FNYEAQ. The CDR3 loop spans 14 amino acids. The CDR3 DNA reads as TGTGCCAGCAGCTCCGGACGTACGAACACTGAAGCTTTCTTT. Amino acids: CASSSGRTNTEAFF.

The chain joins TRBV7-2 to TRBJ2-7; 11 positions match TRBD2. The CDR3 is 15 amino acids. Germline lookup yields CDR1 SGHTA and CDR2 FQGNSA. V shed 5 bases and J 0 bases; nucleotides not matched to a gene: 3. CDR3 DNA: TGTGCCAGCAGCGGCGGACTAGCGGGCTCCTACGAGCAGTACTTC. This encodes CASSGGLAGSYEQYF.

The chain uses TRBV19 and TRBJ1-5, with D perhaps matching TRBD1 (5 bases). CDR1 and CDR2 from the germline V gene are LNHDA and SQIVND (reference sequence). The CDR3 has 14 residues. Trimming took 5 bases from V and 6 from J, leaving 14 bases between them. The CDR3 DNA sequence: TGTGCCAGTAGTCCTCACCCCGACAGTCAGCCCCAGCATTTT. It codes for CASSPHPDSQPQHF. The full variable domain, rest sourced from reference TRBV19 and TRBJ1-5, is DGGITQSPKYLFRKEGQNVTLSCEQNLNHDAMYWYRQDPGQGLRLIYYSQIVNDFQKGDIAEGYSVSREKKESFPLTVTSAQKNPTAFYLCASSPHPDSQPQHFGDGTRLSIL.

V and J are TRBV4-1 and TRBJ2-2, with unresolved D. Germline V lookup: CDR1 MGHRA, CDR2 YSYEKL. V was shortened by 0 bases and J by 1 base, with 9 bases between the two germline ends. The CDR3 totals 16 residues. CDR3 residues: CASSQERTVNTGELFF. CDR3 sequence (DNA): TGCGCCAGCAGCCAAGAGAGGACGGTGAACACCGGGGAGCTGTTTTTT.

The rearrangement joins TRBV9 to TRBJ2-5; D perhaps matches TRBD2 (6 bases). Germline V gives CDR1 SGDLS, CDR2 YYNGEE. The V and J ends lost 4 bases and 5 bases respectively, with 9 bases between them. This CDR3 comprises 12 residues. The CDR3 region has the DNA TGTGCCAGCAGCCCCCGGGGGGAGACCCAGTACTTC. As protein: CASSPRGETQYF.

The V gene is TRBV21-1, the J gene TRBJ2-5; TRBD1, the table's D call, lacks a check against the DNA. TRBV21-1 is classified as a pseudogene. The CDR3 runs to 12 residues. As DNA, the CDR3 is TGTGCCAGCATGGCAGGGTGGGAGACCCAGTACTTC. Its translation is CASMAGWETQYF.

The chain combines TRBV11-2 with TRBJ2-1; a possible D gene is TRBD1 (7 bases). This CDR3 spans 15 amino acids. Germline V gene data show CDR1 as SGHAT and CDR2 as FQNNGV. Trimming left V 0 bases short and J 6 bases short, with 12 bases between. CDR3 protein: CASSLEGRGANEQFF. The CDR3 DNA is TGTGCCAGCAGCTTAGAAGGCAGGGGGGCCAATGAGCAGTTCTTC.

The chain carries TRBV2 and TRBJ1-4; 9 positions agree with TRBD1. Germline CDR1 is SNHLY and CDR2 is FYNNEI. V was pared by 6 bases and J by 7 bases, with 9 bases of the junction left unmatched. This CDR3 is built from 15 residues. CDR3 DNA: TGTGCCAGCAGCGGTATAGGGACAGGGACTGAAAAACTGTTTTTT. Translation: CASSGIGTGTEKLFF.

V and J are TRBV2 and TRBJ2-7; 8 bases fit TRBD2. V lost 7 bases to trimming and J lost 0 bases; unmatched junction nucleotides: 8. From germline, CDR1 is SNHLY and CDR2 FYNNEI. The CDR3 runs to 15 residues. The CDR3 region is CASIRERGSSYEQYF. The CDR3 DNA sequence: TGTGCCAGCATTAGGGAGCGGGGGAGCTCCTACGAGCAGTACTTC.